A single sample is the source of the 25 T cell receptor beta chains below, sequenced in a study of T-cell memory formation after mild COVID-19 (dated by TCRdb to 2020 to 2022). Libraries were built with 5' RACE. The sample was run on an Illumina NovaSeq 6000. Clones were called with MiXCR by TCRdb after fastp trimmed the public reads at Q25, and only in-frame beta chains were retained. Rows matching on CDR3 protein sequence are summarized as one entry with the most common DNA and genes. This sample lists 400,000 to 500,000 distinct CDR3 sequences; around 24% were detected once. Roughly 8.9% of the sample goes to the ten largest clones. Sequencing was carried out using PBMCs or a T cell subset sorted from them (not recorded which). These receptor sequences come from an adult woman who had mild COVID-19 (a few samples of this study predate the infection). The sample titles of this study are shuffled in the database, so cell type and time point are left out; the donor was told from shared clones.

This clonotype showed up many times. CDR3 DNA: TGTGCCAGCAGTGGGCAGGGCTTCTATGGCTACACCTTC. It yields the protein CASSGQGFYGYTF. The rearrangement uses TRBV12-3 or TRBV12-4 and TRBJ1-2; D may be TRBD1 (5 bases). The germline V and J ends were trimmed by 5 bases and 4 bases, with 11 bases remaining between them. This CDR3 spans 13 amino acids.

This clonotype showed up just a few times. The CDR3 DNA is TGTGCCAGCAGCAAAAACACAGGGGACACTGAAGCTTTCTTT. Its translation is CASSKNTGDTEAFF. The rearrangement uses TRBV6-6 and TRBJ1-1; 7 positions match TRBD1. The germline gives CDR1 MNHNY, CDR2 SVGAGI (reference sequence). V dropped 6 bases and J dropped 3; count of bases not matched to a gene: 7. The CDR3 spans 14 residues.

The sample holds many counts of this clonotype. The chain has TRBV29-1 and TRBJ2-5, with D possibly being TRBD2 (6 bases). Germline V gene sequence: CDR1 SQVTM, CDR2 ANQGSEA. The CDR3 spans 12 residues. V lost 3 bases, J lost 4 bases, and 9 bases lay in between. The CDR3 reads CSVEGGRETQYF. The DNA for the CDR3 is TGCAGCGTTGAGGGGGGACGAGAGACCCAGTACTTC.

This clonotype was found a few times. The V gene is TRBV29-1, the J gene TRBJ1-1; 7 nucleotides agree with TRBD1. CDR3 length: 16 residues. With V trimmed by 7 bases and J by 1 base, 15 bases remained unmatched. Germline V gene lookup returns CDR1 SQVTM and CDR2 ANQGSEA. CDR3 nucleotide sequence: TGCAGCGCCTCCCGAAGCCGGACAGGTTCGAACACTGAAGCTTTCTTT. As protein: CSASRSRTGSNTEAFF.

V and J are TRBV11-3 and TRBJ2-5; 7 nucleotides line up with TRBD1. The CDR3 covers 15 residues. Per germline, CDR1 SGHNT and CDR2 YENEEA. The V gene end was trimmed by 4 bases and the J gene end by 2 bases; junction bases not matched to a gene: 7. CDR3: CASSSVNRGQETQYF. The CDR3 DNA follows: TGTGCCAGCAGCTCAGTCAACAGGGGACAAGAGACCCAGTACTTC.

The chain has TRBV9 and TRBJ2-1, with D possibly TRBD2 on 6 matching bases. This CDR3 has 15 amino acids. Germline V gene sequence: CDR1 SGDLS, CDR2 YYNGEE. The V end was cut by 1 base, the J end by 4 bases, with 12 bases between. The CDR3 sequence: CASSVSGLYYNEQFF. DNA of the CDR3: TGTGCCAGCAGCGTAAGCGGGCTTTATTACAATGAGCAGTTCTTC.

The V gene is TRBV4-2, the J gene TRBJ2-3; perhaps TRBD2 as D (6 bases). The V gene's germline CDR1 is LGHNA and CDR2 YNFKEQ. The germline V and J ends were trimmed by 4 bases and 1 base, with 12 bases remaining between them. This CDR3 has 15 residues. Written as DNA, the CDR3 is TGTGCCAGCAGCCTCGGGACTTGGGGCACAGATACGCAGTATTTT. Amino acid sequence: CASSLGTWGTDTQYF.

Ten or more counts support this clonotype. The J gene is TRBJ2-3, the V gene TRBV7-3; 10 nucleotides align to TRBD2. Germline loops: CDR1 SGHTA, CDR2 FQGTGA. The CDR3 is 13 residues long. V lost 5 bases to trimming and J lost 10 bases; unmatched junction nucleotides: 6. This CDR3 reads CASSPESGGAQYF. CDR3 nucleotides: TGTGCCAGCAGCCCAGAGAGCGGGGGGGCGCAGTATTTT. The full variable domain, in which reference TRBV7-3 and TRBJ2-3 provide the parts outside the CDR3, is GAGVSQTPSNKVTEKGKYVELRCDPISGHTALYWYRQSLGQGPEFLIYFQGTGAADDSGLPNDRFFAVRPEGSVSTLKIQRTERGDSAVYLCASSPESGGAQYFGPGTRLTVL.

This rearrangement joins TRBV29-1 to TRBJ2-3; 9 bases match TRBD2. The CDR3 sequence is 13 residues long. The V gene's germline CDR1 is SQVTM and CDR2 ANQGSEA. Losses at the gene ends were 5 bases for V and 4 bases for J; bases not matched to a gene: 4. The CDR3 DNA sequence: TGCAGCGTTTCAACTAGCGGGCCAGATACGCAGTATTTT. This sequence encodes CSVSTSGPDTQYF.

Only a few counts were recorded for this clonotype. The genes are TRBV20-1 and TRBJ1-2; 7 bases map to TRBD1. The length of the CDR3 is 13 residues. Germline V gene lookup returns CDR1 DFQATT and CDR2 SNEGSKA (reference sequence). Unmatched junction bases numbered 9, after V lost 3 bases and J lost 8 bases. CDR3 amino acids: CSARGQIRGGYTF. CDR3 nucleotides: TGCAGTGCTAGGGGACAGATCCGAGGGGGCTACACCTTC.

A word on this clonotype: The junction shows a germline mismatch at one end, possibly a read error. CDR3 region: CSGGRTAGELIF. In DNA form, the CDR3 reads TGCAGCGGCGGGAGGACGGCCGGGGAGCTGATTTTT. V is TRBV29-1 and J is TRBJ2-2, with 8 bases lining up with TRBD2. Germline assignment: CDR1 SQVTM and CDR2 ANQGSEA. The CDR3 runs 12 residues.

The chain carries TRBV7-2 and TRBJ2-1; 10 nucleotides line up with TRBD2. CDR3 length: 15 amino acids. Germline V gene sequence: CDR1 SGHTA, CDR2 FQGNSA. With 1 base clipped from V and 9 bases from J, the junction kept 6 bases outside the gene matches. The CDR3 sequence: CASSLEASGSREQFF. The CDR3 region has the DNA TGTGCCAGCAGCTTAGAGGCTAGCGGGAGTCGTGAGCAGTTCTTC.

Only a few counts were recorded for this clonotype. The chain uses TRBV21-1 and TRBJ2-1; the table gives TRBD1 as D, unverified against the DNA. TRBV21-1 is a listed pseudogene. The CDR3 runs 17 residues. The CDR3 here is CASSRAGYGRRAGRQFF. The CDR3 bases are TGTGCCAGCAGCAGGGCCGGCTACGGGCGTCGGGCTGGACGGCAGTTCTTC.

This clonotype appeared a few times. The rearrangement joins TRBV29-1 to TRBJ2-1; D remains unclear. Trimming removed 4 bases from V and 8 bases from J, with 6 bases in between. The CDR3 length is 10 residues. Germline V gene sequence: CDR1 SQVTM, CDR2 ANQGSEA. The CDR3 protein is CSVGYDEQFF. The DNA for the CDR3 is TGCAGCGTTGGATACGATGAGCAGTTCTTC.

This chain uses TRBV4-1 with TRBJ1-5; a weak D match, TRBD1 (5 bases). Trimming removed 3 bases from V and 2 bases from J, with 11 bases in between. The CDR3 runs 15 residues. Germline CDR1 reads MGHRA; CDR2 reads YSYEKL. The DNA for the CDR3 is TGCGCCAGCAGCCAGGATGACAGTCGCAATCAGCCCCAGCATTTT. Its translation is CASSQDDSRNQPQHF.

This clonotype was found a few times. This chain links TRBV7-9 with TRBJ2-1, with D perhaps TRBD2 (7 bases). The CDR3 is 13 residues long. Trimming left V 7 bases short and J 6 bases short, with 13 bases between. Germline values: CDR1 SEHNR, CDR2 FQNEAQ (reference sequence). In DNA, the CDR3 is TGTGCCAGCATCGCGGGGGCCTCCAATGAGCAGTTCTTC. Its translation: CASIAGASNEQFF.

In its sample, this clonotype was seen a few times. The chain couples TRBV6-4 to TRBJ2-3; tentative D call: TRBD2 (6 bases). Germline V lookup: CDR1 MRHNA, CDR2 SNTAGT. This CDR3 contains 15 residues. V lost 0 bases and J lost 4, with 11 bases in between. The CDR3 DNA reads TGTGCCAGCAGTGACTCTGGCGGGGAGGCAGATACGCAGTATTTT. This sequence encodes CASSDSGGEADTQYF.

This clonotype was observed a handful of times. The chain has TRBV15 and TRBJ2-2; maybe TRBD1 (5 bases). CDR3 length: 15 amino acids. The V gene's germline CDR1 is LNHNV and CDR2 YYDKDF (reference sequence). Trimming took 2 bases from V and 3 from J, leaving 10 bases between them. The CDR3 DNA follows: TGTGCCACCAGCAGAACCAGGGTGGACACCGGGGAGCTGTTTTTT. Its protein is CATSRTRVDTGELFF.

The J gene is TRBJ2-7, the V gene TRBV10-3; 14 nucleotides match TRBD2. Germline values: CDR1 ENHRY, CDR2 SYGVKD. V shed 10 bases and J 6 bases; nucleotides not matched to a gene: 2. The CDR3 consists of 12 residues. CDR3 loop: CATGLAGAEQYF. The CDR3 DNA sequence: TGTGCCACGGGACTAGCGGGGGCCGAGCAGTACTTC.

In its sample, this clonotype was seen a few times. The J gene is TRBJ1-2, the V gene TRBV28, with 7 bases aligning to TRBD1. Losses at the gene ends were 7 bases for V and 6 bases for J; bases not matched to a gene: 8. The germline CDR1 and CDR2 sequences are MDHEN and SYDVKM. The CDR3 spans 13 residues. Written as DNA, the CDR3 is TGTGCCAGCAAAACTGGGACAGTAGATGGCTACACCTTC. It codes for CASKTGTVDGYTF.

The chain has TRBV5-1 and TRBJ1-4; possible D gene TRBD1, 5 bases. This CDR3 region has 14 residues. Looked up from germline, CDR1 is SGHRS and CDR2 is YFSETQ. V was pared by 2 bases and J by 5 bases, with 10 bases between. The CDR3 region has the DNA TGCGCCAGCAGCTTCGGGGCAAGCAATGAAAAACTGTTTTTT. Amino acids: CASSFGASNEKLFF.

The rearrangement joins TRBV27 to TRBJ2-7; perhaps TRBD2 as D (5 bases). The germline CDR1 and CDR2 sequences are MNHEY and SMNVEV (reference sequence). The CDR3 is 13 amino acids. V gave up 8 bases and J gave up 7 bases, with 18 bases separating them. CDR3 loop: CASRVPSSGEQYF. CDR3 DNA sequence: TGTGCCAGCCGGGTGCCTAGCTCTGGGGAGCAGTACTTC.

J is TRBJ1-5 and V is TRBV14; D is uncertain. V gave up 3 bases and J gave up 7 bases, with 10 bases separating them. The CDR3 loop spans 13 amino acids. Per the germline V gene, CDR1 is SGHDN and CDR2 is FVKESK. CDR3 DNA: TGTGCCAGCAGCCATTCCCCGGGGCAGCCCCAGCATTTT. Protein: CASSHSPGQPQHF.

This chain connects TRBV19 to TRBJ2-2, with D maybe TRBD2 (7 bases). V gave up 3 bases and J gave up 0 bases, with 11 bases separating them. CDR3 length: 16 amino acids. Germline V gene lookup returns CDR1 LNHDA and CDR2 SQIVND (reference sequence). The CDR3, as DNA: TGTGCCAGTAGTATTTCGGGGGGCTCGAACACCGGGGAGCTGTTTTTT. Its protein product is CASSISGGSNTGELFF.

The gene calls are TRBV7-2 and TRBJ1-1, with 7 bases lining up with TRBD1. V lost 5 bases to trimming and J lost 4 bases; unmatched junction nucleotides: 10. Germline CDR1 reads SGHTA; CDR2 reads FQGNSA. The CDR3 runs 15 residues. The CDR3 DNA reads as TGTGCCAGCAGCCCGGTGACAGGGCAGGTCACTGAAGCTTTCTTT. Translating it yields CASSPVTGQVTEAFF.